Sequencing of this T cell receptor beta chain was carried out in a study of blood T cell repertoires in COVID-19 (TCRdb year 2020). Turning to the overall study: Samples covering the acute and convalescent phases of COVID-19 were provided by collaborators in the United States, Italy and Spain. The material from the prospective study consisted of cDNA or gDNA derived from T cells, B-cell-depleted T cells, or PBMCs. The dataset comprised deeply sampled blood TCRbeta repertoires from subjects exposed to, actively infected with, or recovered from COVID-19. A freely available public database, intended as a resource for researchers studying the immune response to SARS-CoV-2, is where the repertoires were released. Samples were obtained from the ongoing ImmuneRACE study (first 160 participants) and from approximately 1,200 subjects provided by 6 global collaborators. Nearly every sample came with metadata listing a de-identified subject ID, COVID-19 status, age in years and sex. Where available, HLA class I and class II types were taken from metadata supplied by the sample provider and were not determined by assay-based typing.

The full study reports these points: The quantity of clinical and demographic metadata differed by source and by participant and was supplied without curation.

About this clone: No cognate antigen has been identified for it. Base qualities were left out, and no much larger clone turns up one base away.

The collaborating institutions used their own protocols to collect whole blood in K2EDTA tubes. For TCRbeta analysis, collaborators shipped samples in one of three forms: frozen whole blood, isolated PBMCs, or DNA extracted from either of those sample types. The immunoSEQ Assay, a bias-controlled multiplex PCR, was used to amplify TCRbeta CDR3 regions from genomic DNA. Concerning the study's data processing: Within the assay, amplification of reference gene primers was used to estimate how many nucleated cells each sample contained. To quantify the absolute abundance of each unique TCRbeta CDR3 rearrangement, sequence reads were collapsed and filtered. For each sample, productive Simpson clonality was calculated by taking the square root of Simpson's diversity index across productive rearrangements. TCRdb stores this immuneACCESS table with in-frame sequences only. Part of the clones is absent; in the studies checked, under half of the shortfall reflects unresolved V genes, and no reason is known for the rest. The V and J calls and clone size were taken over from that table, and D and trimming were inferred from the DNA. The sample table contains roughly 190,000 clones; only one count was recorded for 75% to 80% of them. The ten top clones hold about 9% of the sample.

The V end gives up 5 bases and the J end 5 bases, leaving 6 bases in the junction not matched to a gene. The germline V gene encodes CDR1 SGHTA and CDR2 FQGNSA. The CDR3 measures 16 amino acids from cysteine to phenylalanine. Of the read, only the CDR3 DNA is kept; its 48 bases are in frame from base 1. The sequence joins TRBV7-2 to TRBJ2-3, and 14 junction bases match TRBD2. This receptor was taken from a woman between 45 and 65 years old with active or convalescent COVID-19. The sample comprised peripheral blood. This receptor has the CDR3 CASSLTSGRARDTQYF. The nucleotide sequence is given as TGTGCCAGCAGCCTGACTAGCGGGAGGGCGAGAGATACGCAGTATTTT.